Below, 10 T cell receptor beta chains from the same sample are listed, as sequenced in a study of blood T cell repertoires in COVID-19. Clones were read by immunoSEQ multiplex PCR, and TCRdb kept only the in-frame ones, dropping some. The profile shows around 31,000 clones, roughly nine tenths of them singletons. The sequenced material came from peripheral blood. These receptors were collected from a man in his sixties with acute or convalescent COVID-19.

The chain has TRBV4-1 and TRBJ1-1; no clear D gene. The V end was cut by 2 bases, the J end by 3 bases, with 25 bases between. The CDR3 is 19 residues long. The germline V gene encodes CDR1 MGHRA and CDR2 YSYEKL. CDR3 protein: CASSQFEGRRRLEDTEAFF. Here the CDR3 DNA reads TGCGCCAGCAGCCAATTCGAGGGCAGGCGGCGCCTGGAGGACACTGAAGCTTTCTTT.

The gene calls are TRBV7-3 and TRBJ1-1; tentatively, D is TRBD1 (6 bases). This CDR3 contains 13 residues. V lost 5 bases and J lost 2, with 9 bases in between. In germline, CDR1 is SGHTA, CDR2 FQGTGA. This chain's CDR3 is CASSQGINTEAFF. CDR3 nucleotide sequence: TGTGCCAGCAGCCAGGGGATAAACACTGAAGCTTTCTTT.

The gene calls are TRBV2 and TRBJ2-1; 9 bases are shared with TRBD2. This CDR3 contains 16 residues. The germline V gene encodes CDR1 SNHLY and CDR2 FYNNEI. V lost 4 bases to trimming and J lost 12 bases; unmatched junction nucleotides: 16. The CDR3 sequence: CASSVMTSGPSGVQFF. Written as DNA, the CDR3 is TGTGCCAGCAGTGTCATGACTAGCGGACCTTCGGGTGTGCAGTTCTTC.

The chain joins TRBV2 to TRBJ1-5, with D maybe TRBD1 (6 bases). The germline gives CDR1 SNHLY, CDR2 FYNNEI. The CDR3 runs 15 residues. V gave up 5 bases and J gave up 0 bases, with 11 bases separating them. CDR3 sequence: CASSPGGHSNQPQHF. The CDR3 nucleotides read TGTGCCAGCAGTCCTGGGGGCCATAGCAATCAGCCCCAGCATTTT.

The V call is TRBV6-5, the J call TRBJ1-3, with TRBD1 identical over 7 bases. Germline V gives CDR1 MNHEY, CDR2 SVGAGI. This CDR3 contains 15 residues. V was clipped by 5 bases and J by 3 bases; unmatched bases: 7. CDR3 sequence reads: CASSPRQGSGNTIYF. Here the CDR3 DNA reads TGTGCCAGCAGTCCAAGACAGGGTAGTGGAAACACCATATATTTT.

This chain joins TRBV28 and TRBJ2-7, with TRBD1 matching 9 bases. Germline V gives CDR1 MDHEN, CDR2 SYDVKM. Trimming cost V 5 bases and J 7 bases; bases outside gene matches: 6. This CDR3 is built from 13 residues. CDR3 residues: CASSAGQGREQYV. DNA for the CDR3: TGTGCCAGCAGTGCAGGACAGGGGCGGGAGCAGTACGTC.

The gene calls are TRBV7-2 and TRBJ1-5, with 7 bases identical to TRBD1. V shed 4 bases and J 4 bases; nucleotides not matched to a gene: 10. This CDR3 is 16 amino acids long. Germline lookup yields CDR1 SGHTA and CDR2 FQGNSA. Here the CDR3 reads CASSSHPGTANQPQHF. The CDR3 DNA sequence: TGTGCCAGCAGCTCCCACCCCGGGACAGCGAATCAGCCCCAGCATTTT.

The gene calls are TRBV9 and TRBJ1-3; perhaps TRBD1 as D (5 bases). The V gene lost 4 bases and the J gene lost 4 bases, with 12 bases spanning the gap. There are 14 residues in the CDR3. Germline CDR1 and CDR2: SGDLS and YYNGEE. The DNA for the CDR3 is TGTGCCAGCAGCCCCGGCGGGGCCGGAAACACCATATATTTT. Translating it yields CASSPGGAGNTIYF. The full variable domain, its missing parts supplied by reference TRBV9 and TRBJ1-3, is DSGVTQTPKHLITATGQRVTLRCSPRSGDLSVYWYQQSLDQGLQFLIQYYNGEERAKGNILERFSAQQFPDLHSELNLSSLELGDSALYFCASSPGGAGNTIYFGEGSWLTVV.

The chain combines TRBV10-3 with TRBJ1-2; D is possibly TRBD1 (6 bases). The CDR3 is 13 amino acids. V lost 7 bases to trimming and J lost 0 bases, with 9 bases between them. Germline CDR1 ENHRY, CDR2 SYGVKD. CDR3 in DNA: TGTGCCATCAAGGCAGGGGCTAACTATGGCTACACCTTC. This codes for CAIKAGANYGYTF.

The chain couples TRBV18 to TRBJ2-1, with 10 bases identical to TRBD1. The V and J ends lost 2 bases and 4 bases, in that order; junction bases with no gene match: 5. This CDR3 contains 16 residues. Germline assignment: CDR1 KGHSH and CDR2 LQKENI. The CDR3 spells CASSPDRGRIYNEQFF. The CDR3 coding sequence is TGTGCCAGCTCACCAGACAGGGGGCGCATTTACAATGAGCAGTTCTTC.